The 10 T cell receptor beta chains given below trace back to one sample, sequenced in a study of blood T cell repertoires in COVID-19. Only in-frame clones appear in the TCRdb table, and some are missing; sequencing was by immunoSEQ multiplex PCR. The sample lists around 300,000 clones; about 85% were seen once. What was sequenced was PBMCs or T cells enriched from blood (not recorded which). The receptors originated from a woman aged 45-59 years who had recovered from COVID-19.

In nucleotides, the CDR3 is TGCGCCAGCAGCTTTTCAGGGGTAACGAACACTGAAGCTTTCTTT. Amino acid sequence: CASSFSGVTNTEAFF. The genes are TRBV5-1 and TRBJ1-1; TRBD1 might be the D (6 bases). This CDR3 contains 15 residues. V lost 2 bases and J 1 base, leaving 12 bases between the germline ends. Germline CDR1 SGHRS, CDR2 YFSETQ.

This sequence joins TRBV10-3 and TRBJ1-5; 8 nucleotides align to TRBD1. The V and J ends lost 4 bases and 5 bases, in that order; junction bases with no gene match: 4. Per germline, CDR1 ENHRY and CDR2 SYGVKD. The CDR3 spans 14 residues. Here the CDR3 DNA reads TGTGCCATCAGTGGGACAGGGATTGATCAGCCCCAGCATTTT. Protein product: CAISGTGIDQPQHF.

The rearrangement joins TRBV12-3 or TRBV12-4 to TRBJ1-2, with D possibly being TRBD1 (5 bases). Trimming left V 2 bases short and J 4 bases short, with 8 bases between. This CDR3 comprises 13 residues. The chain's CDR3 is CASSLFDSYGYTF. The CDR3 region has the DNA TGTGCCAGCAGTTTATTCGACAGCTATGGCTACACCTTC.

The CDR3 loop is CAIGLAGGEETQYF. In DNA, the CDR3 is TGTGCCATCGGACTAGCGGGAGGAGAAGAGACCCAGTACTTC. V gene TRBV10-3 combines with J gene TRBJ2-5; 14 nucleotides agree with TRBD2. CDR1 and CDR2 from the germline V gene are ENHRY and SYGVKD. The CDR3 contains 14 residues. The V and J ends lost 8 bases and 3 bases, in that order; junction bases with no gene match: 2.

This clone appeared a few times. The V gene is TRBV2, the J gene TRBJ1-2, with TRBD1 identical over 7 bases. Per the germline V gene, CDR1 is SNHLY and CDR2 is FYNNEI. V was pared by 7 bases and J by 2 bases, with 13 bases of the junction left unmatched. The CDR3 runs 16 residues. Here the CDR3 reads CASISGQGVGNYGYTF. The CDR3 DNA follows: TGTGCCAGCATATCAGGGCAGGGGGTAGGGAACTATGGCTACACCTTC. The whole variable domain, filled in from reference TRBV2 and TRBJ1-2, reads EPEVTQTPSHQVTQMGQEVILRCVPISNHLYFYWYRQILGQKVEFLVSFYNNEISEKSEIFDDQFSVERPDGSNFTLKIRSTKLEDSAMYFCASISGQGVGNYGYTFGSGTRLTVV.

In regard to this clone: The germline gene is not matched at one end of the junction; a read error may be the cause. The chain recombines TRBV5-4 with TRBJ1-2, with TRBD1 matching over 7 bases. In germline, CDR1 is SGHNT, CDR2 YYREEE (reference sequence). The CDR3 sequence is 15 residues long. CDR3 loop: CASSVQGTTKYGYTF. DNA for the CDR3: TGTGCCAGCAGCGTACAGGGGACCACTAAATATGGCTACACCTTC.

The chain joins TRBV3-1 (or the pseudogene TRBV3-2) to TRBJ1-1; weak D call: TRBD1 (5 bases). The CDR3 sequence is 13 residues long. The germline V and J ends were trimmed by 2 bases and 5 bases, with 9 bases remaining between them. Germline lookup yields CDR1 LGHDT and CDR2 YNNKEL (reference sequence). The CDR3 bases are TGTGCCAGCAGCCAATTCGGGGGGACTGAAGCTTTCTTT. Its translation is CASSQFGGTEAFF.

This chain connects TRBV24-1 to TRBJ2-3, with D maybe TRBD2 (6 bases). Germline-derived CDR1 and CDR2 are KGHDR and SFDVKD. The CDR3 covers 16 residues. V was pared by 3 bases and J by 5 bases, with 17 bases between. The CDR3 DNA follows: TGTGCCACCAGTGATCGGAGGGGCGACTCAATAGATACGCAGTATTTT. Its translation is CATSDRRGDSIDTQYF.

The rearrangement joins TRBV6-5 to TRBJ2-7, with D possibly TRBD1 on 6 matching bases. V lost 6 bases and J lost 4, with 19 bases in between. This CDR3 comprises 15 residues. Germline values: CDR1 MNHEY, CDR2 SVGAGI. CDR3 in DNA: TGTGCCAGCAGCCAAGTCGGACCCACAGGGTACGAGCAGTACTTC. Protein sequence: CASSQVGPTGYEQYF.

The V call is TRBV18, the J call TRBJ1-3; 10 positions match TRBD1. Germline V gene lookup returns CDR1 KGHSH and CDR2 LQKENI. The ends lost 1 base at V and 4 bases at J; junction bases unmatched: 1. The CDR3 totals 15 residues. CDR3 in DNA: TGTGCCAGCTCACCACGGACAGGGGGAGGAAACACCATATATTTT. Its translation is CASSPRTGGGNTIYF. The full variable domain, with the rest looked up from reference TRBV18 and TRBJ1-3, is NAGVMQNPRHLVRRRGQEARLRCSPMKGHSHVYWYRQLPEEGLKFMVYLQKENIIDESGMPKERFSAEFPKEGPSILRIQQVVRGDSAAYFCASSPRTGGGNTIYFGEGSWLTVV.